The clone carrying this T cell receptor beta chain was counted many times. The data originate from a study of T-cell reconstitution after alpha-beta-depleted transplantation in children. With 7 bases clipped from V and 2 bases from J, the junction kept 8 bases outside the gene matches. The CDR3 has 14 amino acids. Germline CDR1 is DFQATT and CDR2 is SNEGSKA (reference sequence). The library targeted TCRbeta and was prepared with unique molecular identifiers. Using its own MiXCR run on the PCR reads, TCRdb lists one record per CDR3 protein. Of 260,000 or so distinct CDR3 sequences listed, 12% were seen once; the top ten hold about 2.6%.

This chain connects TRBV20-1 to TRBJ2-7; TRBD1 matches 10 bases. This TCR came from a human donor who donated a stem cell graft to a child with acute lymphoblastic leukemia. Sequenced here: PBMCs from the stem cell graft donor, sampled from the stem cell graft. CDR3 coding DNA: TGCAGTGGGCTGGGACAGGGGCTAACCTACGAGCAGTACTTC. Residues: CSGLGQGLTYEQYF.